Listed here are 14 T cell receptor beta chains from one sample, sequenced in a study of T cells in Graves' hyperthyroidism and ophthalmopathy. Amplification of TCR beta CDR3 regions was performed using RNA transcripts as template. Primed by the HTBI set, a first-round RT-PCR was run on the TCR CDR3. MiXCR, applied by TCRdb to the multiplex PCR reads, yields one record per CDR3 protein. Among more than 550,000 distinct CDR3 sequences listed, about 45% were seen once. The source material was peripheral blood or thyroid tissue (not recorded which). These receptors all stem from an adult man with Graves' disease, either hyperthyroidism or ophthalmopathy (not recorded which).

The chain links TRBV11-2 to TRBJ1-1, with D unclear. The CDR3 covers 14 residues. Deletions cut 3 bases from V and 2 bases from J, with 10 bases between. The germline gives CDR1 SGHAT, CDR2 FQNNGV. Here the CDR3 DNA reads TGTGCCAGCAGCTTGGGAGATGAAAACACTGAAGCTTTCTTT. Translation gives CASSLGDENTEAFF.

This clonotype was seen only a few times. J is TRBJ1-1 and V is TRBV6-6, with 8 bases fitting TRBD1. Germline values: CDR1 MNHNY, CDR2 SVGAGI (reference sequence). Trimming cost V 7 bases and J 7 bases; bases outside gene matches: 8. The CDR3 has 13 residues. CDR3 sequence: CASIIGQGLEAFF. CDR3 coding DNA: TGTGCCAGCATTATAGGACAGGGTCTTGAAGCTTTCTTT.

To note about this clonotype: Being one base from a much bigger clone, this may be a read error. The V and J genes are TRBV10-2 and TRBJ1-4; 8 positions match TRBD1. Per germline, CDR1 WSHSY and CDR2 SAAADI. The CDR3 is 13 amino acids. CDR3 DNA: TGCACCAGCAGACAGGACAGGGAACGAAAACTGTTTTTT. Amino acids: CTSRQDRERKLFF.

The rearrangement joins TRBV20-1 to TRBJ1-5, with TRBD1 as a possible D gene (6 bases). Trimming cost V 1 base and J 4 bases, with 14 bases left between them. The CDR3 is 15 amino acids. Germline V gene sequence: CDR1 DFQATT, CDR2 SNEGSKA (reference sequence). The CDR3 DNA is TGCAGTGCTAGAGGTGGGCGGGGGGCAAATCAGCCCCAGCATTTT. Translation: CSARGGRGANQPQHF.

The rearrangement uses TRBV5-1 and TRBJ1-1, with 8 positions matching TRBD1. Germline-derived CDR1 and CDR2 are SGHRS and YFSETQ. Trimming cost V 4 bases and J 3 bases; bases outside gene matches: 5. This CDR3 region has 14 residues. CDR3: CASSRQGRDTEAFF. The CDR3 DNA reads TGCGCCAGCAGCCGACAGGGGCGGGACACTGAAGCTTTCTTT.

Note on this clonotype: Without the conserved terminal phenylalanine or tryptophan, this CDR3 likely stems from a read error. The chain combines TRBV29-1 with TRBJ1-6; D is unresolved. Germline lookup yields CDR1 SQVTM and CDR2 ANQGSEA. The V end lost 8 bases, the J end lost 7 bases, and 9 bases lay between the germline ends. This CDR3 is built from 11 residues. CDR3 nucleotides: TGCAGCCCCTCACCGAATTCACCCCTCCACCTT. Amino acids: CSPSPNSPLHL.

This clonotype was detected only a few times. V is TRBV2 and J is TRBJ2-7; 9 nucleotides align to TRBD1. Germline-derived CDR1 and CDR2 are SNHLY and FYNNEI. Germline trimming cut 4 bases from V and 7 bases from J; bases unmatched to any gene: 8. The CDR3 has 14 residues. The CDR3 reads CASSGWDRVWEQYF. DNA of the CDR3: TGTGCCAGCAGTGGATGGGACAGGGTGTGGGAGCAGTACTTC.

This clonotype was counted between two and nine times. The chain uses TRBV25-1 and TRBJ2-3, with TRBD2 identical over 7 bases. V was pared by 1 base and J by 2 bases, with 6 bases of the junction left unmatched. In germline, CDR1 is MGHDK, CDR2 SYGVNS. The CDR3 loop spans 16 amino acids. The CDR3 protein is CASSESRLAVTDTQYF. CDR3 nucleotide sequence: TGTGCCAGCAGTGAATCTAGGCTAGCGGTCACAGATACGCAGTATTTT.

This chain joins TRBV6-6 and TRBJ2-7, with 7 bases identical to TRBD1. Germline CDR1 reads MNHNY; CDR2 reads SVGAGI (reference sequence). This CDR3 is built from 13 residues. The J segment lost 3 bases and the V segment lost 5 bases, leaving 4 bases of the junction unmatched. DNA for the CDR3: TGTGCCAGCAGTGACCGACAGGGCTACGAGCAGTACTTC. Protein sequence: CASSDRQGYEQYF.

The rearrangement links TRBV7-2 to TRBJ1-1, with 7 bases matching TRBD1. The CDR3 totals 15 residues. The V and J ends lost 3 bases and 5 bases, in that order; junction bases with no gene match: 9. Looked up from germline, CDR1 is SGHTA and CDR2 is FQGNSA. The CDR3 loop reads CASSFVEGASTEAFF. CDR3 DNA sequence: TGTGCCAGCAGCTTCGTGGAGGGGGCCAGTACTGAAGCTTTCTTT.

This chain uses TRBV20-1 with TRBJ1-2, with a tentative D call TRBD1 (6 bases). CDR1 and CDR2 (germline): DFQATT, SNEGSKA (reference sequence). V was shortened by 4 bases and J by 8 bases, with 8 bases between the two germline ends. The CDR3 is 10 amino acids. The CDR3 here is CSAKTGGYTF. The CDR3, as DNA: TGCAGTGCTAAGACAGGAGGCTACACCTTC.

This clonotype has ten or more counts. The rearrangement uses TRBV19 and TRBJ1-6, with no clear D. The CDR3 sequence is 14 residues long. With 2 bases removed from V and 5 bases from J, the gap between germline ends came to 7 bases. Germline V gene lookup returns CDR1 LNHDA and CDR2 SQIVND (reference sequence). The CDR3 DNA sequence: TGTGCCAGTAGTATACTTGCTGATAATTCACCCCTCCACTTT. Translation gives CASSILADNSPLHF.

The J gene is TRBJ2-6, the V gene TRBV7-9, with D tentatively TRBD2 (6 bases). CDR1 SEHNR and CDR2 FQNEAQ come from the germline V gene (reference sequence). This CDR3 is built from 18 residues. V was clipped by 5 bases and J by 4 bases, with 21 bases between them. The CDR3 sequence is CASSPSQGGEAGANVLTF. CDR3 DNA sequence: TGTGCCAGCAGCCCTAGCCAGGGAGGTGAGGCGGGGGCCAACGTCCTGACTTTC.

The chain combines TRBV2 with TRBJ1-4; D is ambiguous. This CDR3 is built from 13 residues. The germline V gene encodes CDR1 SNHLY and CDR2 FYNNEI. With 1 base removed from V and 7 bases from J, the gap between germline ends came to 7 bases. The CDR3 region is CASSEVTVEKLFF. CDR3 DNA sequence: TGTGCCAGCAGTGAAGTCACGGTTGAAAAACTGTTTTTT.